A selection of T cell receptor beta chains follows, all from one sample in a study of post-analysis software for immune sequencing data. TCRdb re-analysed the PCR reads in MiXCR, keeping a single row per CDR3 protein. The table records about 430,000 distinct CDR3 sequences, about 40% of them present only once. The specimen sequenced was blood. These receptors all come from a girl aged 2-10 years with multiple sclerosis. The CDR3 runs from the conserved cysteine through the conserved F or W. A D gene is named only where the DNA matches it firmly. Not every row has a clone size; where given, it reads once, few, many or a size class.

v_gene,abundance,d_gene,j_gene,CDR3nt,CDR3aa
TRBV9,.,.,TRBJ2-7,TGTGCCAGCAGCGTAGGGGGGGTTAGTAGACACGAGCAGTACTTC,CASSVGGVSRHEQYF
TRBV20-1,.,.,TRBJ2-7,TGCAGTGCTAGGGGGGTGCTAGGTAGCGGACTCTACGAGCAGTACTTC,CSARGVLGSGLYEQYF
TRBV10-3,.,.,TRBJ2-7,TGTGCCGTCAGCATAGACCTCTACGAGCAGTACTTC,CAVSIDLYEQYF
TRBV29-1,.,.,TRBJ2-1,TGCAGCGGATTGGGACGGAACAATGAGCAGTTCTTC,CSGLGRNNEQFF
TRBV18,many,.,TRBJ1-1,TGTGCCAGCTCCCAAACAGGGCTGGGCACTGAAGCTTTCTTT,CASSQTGLGTEAFF
TRBV6-5,.,TRBD1,TRBJ2-7,TGTGCCAGTTCGACAGGGGTTCACTACGAGCAGTACTTC,CASSTGVHYEQYF
TRBV20-1,.,TRBD2,TRBJ2-1,TGCAGTGCTAGAGACCGGTTGGGACTAGCGGGTTACAATGAGCAGTTCTTC,CSARDRLGLAGYNEQFF
TRBV12-3/TRBV12-4,.,.,TRBJ1-1,TGTGCCAGCACCTATACCCCCGGGCAAGGAGCTTTCTTT,CASTYTPGQGAFF
TRBV7-8,.,.,TRBJ2-1,TGTGCCAGCAGCTTATCGAGTGGGAGGGAGCAGTTCTTC,CASSLSSGREQFF
TRBV20-1,few,.,TRBJ2-6,TGCAGTGCTAGCATCGCGGCAGCTGGGGCCAACGTCCTGACTTTC,CSASIAAAGANVLTF
TRBV20-1,few,.,TRBJ1-2,TGCAGTGCTAGGAAAACAGGAATCTATGGCTACACCTTC,CSARKTGIYGYTF
TRBV6-1,few,TRBD2,TRBJ2-1,TGTGCCAGCAGTGTACAGGGACTAGCGGGACCTCCAAGCTCCTACAATGAGCAGTTCTTC,CASSVQGLAGPPSSYNEQFF
TRBV6-2/TRBV6-3,.,TRBD1,TRBJ2-7,TGTGCCAGCAGTAACATACAGGGGCACTACGGGCAGTACTTC,CASSNIQGHYGQYF
TRBV28,few,TRBD1,TRBJ2-7,TGTGCCAGCAGTCCCGGACAGGCTAACTACGAGCAGTACTTC,CASSPGQANYEQYF
TRBV20-1,.,TRBD2,TRBJ2-1,TGCAGTGCAGATCGGGCGGGAGTACGAGCGTACAATGAGCAGTTCTTC,CSADRAGVRAYNEQFF
TRBV29-1,.,TRBD2,TRBJ2-5,TGCAGCGTTGAACTAGCGGGGGATCGGGGTGAGACCCAGTACTTC,CSVELAGDRGETQYF
TRBV25-1,.,TRBD1,TRBJ2-7,TGTGCCAGCAGTGAACACGGACAGGGGAGTCCCTACGAGCAGTACTTC,CASSEHGQGSPYEQYF
TRBV24-1,.,TRBD1,TRBJ1-1,TGTGCCACCAGGGAGGACAGGGACGATGAAGCTTTCTTT,CATREDRDDEAFF
TRBV6-6,.,.,TRBJ2-6,TGTGCCAGCAGTTACTTTACTGGGGCCAACGTCCTGACTTTC,CASSYFTGANVLTF
TRBV5-1,.,TRBD1,TRBJ2-3,TGCGCCAGCAGCTCCGGGACAGGGGCAGTGAGAACGCAGTATTTT,CASSSGTGAVRTQYF
TRBV11-2,once,TRBD2,TRBJ2-1,TGTGCCAGCAGCTCATGGACTAGCGGTTCGACAGACAATGAGCAGTTCTTC,CASSSWTSGSTDNEQFF
TRBV6-5,few,.,TRBJ2-1,TGTGCCAGCAGTTACTCCTCGGGGAGTGAGCAGTTCTTC,CASSYSSGSEQFF
TRBV5-1,.,.,TRBJ1-4,TGCGCCAGCAGCTGGACTTCCCTTCGGCATGAAAAACTGTTTTTT,CASSWTSLRHEKLFF
TRBV4-3,.,TRBD2,TRBJ2-7,TGCGCCAGCAGCCAAGGGCTGGGACTAGCGGGCAATGAGCAGTACTTC,CASSQGLGLAGNEQYF
TRBV20-1,few,TRBD2,TRBJ2-5,TGCAGTGCTAGACCCTTGGGACTAGCGGGAGAGTGGGGGTACCAAGAGACCCAGTACTTC,CSARPLGLAGEWGYQETQYF
TRBV12-3/TRBV12-4,.,.,TRBJ1-5,TGTGCCTGCAGTCCAGCCTACAGAGGCAATCAGCCCCAGCATTTT,CACSPAYRGNQPQHF
TRBV4-1,few,.,TRBJ2-7,TGCGCCAGCAGCCCCGGACAGATGTACGAGCAGTACTTC,CASSPGQMYEQYF
TRBV29-1,.,.,TRBJ2-7,TGCAGCGTTCTTCGACCTACCCGAACAGGACTATCGACCTACGAGCAGTACTTC,CSVLRPTRTGLSTYEQYF
TRBV3-1,.,TRBD2,TRBJ2-1,TGTGCCAGCAGCCAATATAGCGGGAGCTACAATGAGCAGTTCTTC,CASSQYSGSYNEQFF
TRBV20-1,few,.,TRBJ2-1,TGCAGTGCTAGAGCCCTACCCAATGAGCAGTTCTTC,CSARALPNEQFF
TRBV3-1,few,.,TRBJ2-6,TGTGCCAGCAGCCAGGAAGGTCTCTCTGGGGCCAACGTCCTGACTTTC,CASSQEGLSGANVLTF
TRBV4-1,few,.,TRBJ1-5,TGCGCCAGCAGCTTAACACAGGGAGGCAATCAGCCCCAGCATTTT,CASSLTQGGNQPQHF
TRBV5-1,.,TRBD1,TRBJ1-2,TGCGCCAGCAGCGGGGGACAGGCGCTGGTTAATGGCTACACCTTC,CASSGGQALVNGYTF
TRBV5-6,few,.,TRBJ2-3,TGTGCCAGCAGTTTTCAGGGAGATACGCAGTATTTT,CASSFQGDTQYF
TRBV27,.,.,TRBJ2-7,TGTGCCAGCAGTCCGGACAGCTATCTCTACGAGCAGTACTTC,CASSPDSYLYEQYF
TRBV5-1,few,.,TRBJ1-6,TGCGCCAGCAGCTTGGCCTCAGTCCATAATTCACCCCTCCACTTT,CASSLASVHNSPLHF
TRBV15,few,TRBD2,TRBJ2-1,TGTGCCACCAGCAGAGATAAGCTAGCGGGAGTGCGGAATGAGCAGTTCTTC,CATSRDKLAGVRNEQFF
TRBV6-2/TRBV6-3,few,TRBD2,TRBJ2-7,TGTGCCAGCACAATAGCGGGGACCTACGAGCAGTACTTC,CASTIAGTYEQYF
TRBV2,.,.,TRBJ2-7,TGTGCCAGCTCTACCGGGGTGAGCTCCTACGAGCAGTACTTC,CASSTGVSSYEQYF
TRBV11-1,.,TRBD2,TRBJ2-1,TGTGCCAGCAGCTTAGGACTAGCGGGATTGTACAATGAGCAGTTCTTC,CASSLGLAGLYNEQFF
TRBV27,.,.,TRBJ2-7,TGTGCCAGCAGTTTAGGGCTACAGATTTCCTACGAGCAGTACTTC,CASSLGLQISYEQYF
TRBV29-1,.,TRBD1,TRBJ2-2,TGCAGCGTTGCCTGGGACAGGGTAACCGGGGAGCTGTTTTTT,CSVAWDRVTGELFF
TRBV14,.,.,TRBJ1-4,TGTGCCAGCAGCCAGGGCTTGCAGGCTAATGAAAAACTGTTTTTT,CASSQGLQANEKLFF
TRBV28,.,.,TRBJ2-7,TGTGCCAGCAGTTTATTGGGCCAGGCATACTACGAGCAGTACTTC,CASSLLGQAYYEQYF
TRBV12-3/TRBV12-4,few,TRBD1,TRBJ2-5,TGTGCCAGCAGTTTGGGGACAGGGGGTCAAGAGACCCAGTACTTC,CASSLGTGGQETQYF
TRBV7-9,once,TRBD1,TRBJ2-5,TGTGCCAGCAGCTTTGGGAGGACAGGGGGCGAGACCCAGTACTTC,CASSFGRTGGETQYF
TRBV3-1,.,TRBD2,TRBJ2-1,TGTGCCAGCAGCCCCACTAGCGGATACAATGAGCAGTTCTTC,CASSPTSGYNEQFF
TRBV6-5,few,.,TRBJ2-2,TGTGCCAGCAACCGAATCGGGGAAACAGGGACCGGGGAGCTGTTTTTT,CASNRIGETGTGELFF
TRBV7-2,few,.,TRBJ1-1,TGTGCCAGCAGTTTAGCCGGACGGAGGAACACTGAAGCTTTCTTT,CASSLAGRRNTEAFF
TRBV4-3,few,TRBD2,TRBJ2-7,TGCGCCAGCAGCCAAGATCTAGTGGGTTTACGAGCGGGAACCCCCTACGAGCAGTACTTC,CASSQDLVGLRAGTPYEQYF
TRBV28,.,TRBD1,TRBJ1-2,TGTGCCAGCAGTTTAACAGGGGCCCATGGCTACACCTTC,CASSLTGAHGYTF
TRBV27,few,.,TRBJ2-7,TGTGCCAGCAGTTTTGTCGGGGACCCCGAGCAGTACTTC,CASSFVGDPEQYF
TRBV10-3,.,.,TRBJ1-5,TGTGCCATCAGTGAGATGGTCAGCAATCAGCCCCAGCATTTT,CAISEMVSNQPQHF
TRBV12-3/TRBV12-4,.,.,TRBJ1-2,TGTGCCAGCAGTCATGTGGGGCGGGACTATGGCTACACCTTC,CASSHVGRDYGYTF
TRBV9,few,TRBD2,TRBJ2-3,TGTGCCAGCAGTCTTGAGCGGACTAGCCGTAGCACAGATACGCAGTATTTT,CASSLERTSRSTDTQYF